The next 25 T cell receptor beta chains were all read from a single sample in a study of human T cells and chemical hapten exposure. As for time point: pre-sensitization, week 0. The treatment denotes: therapeutic diphenylcyclopropenone sensitization with weekly scalp DPC. TCRdb re-called the RACE reads with MiXCR, one entry per CDR3 protein. Seen here are over 300,000 distinct CDR3 sequences, 4.5% to 5.5% observed once, and the top ten hold just over 2.5%. This sample comprised whole blood, obtained in connection with sensitization to the hapten diphenylcyclopropenone (DPC). Receptors originate from a woman aged 50 to 60 with alopecia areata. Some clones in this sample may be carry-over from other donors' samples.

The gene calls are TRBV7-2 and TRBJ2-4; D is uncertain. From germline, CDR1 is SGHTA and CDR2 FQGNSA. The CDR3 runs 15 residues. V was clipped by 1 base and J by 0 bases, with 7 bases between them. The CDR3 loop is CASSLGGIAKNIQYF. CDR3 nucleotides: TGTGCCAGCAGCTTAGGGGGTATAGCCAAAAACATTCAGTACTTC.

The V call is TRBV28, the J call TRBJ1-6; D is unresolved. The CDR3 spans 13 residues. Germline CDR1 and CDR2: MDHEN and SYDVKM. The ends were cut back, 6 bases at V and 10 bases at J, with 13 bases in the middle. CDR3 sequence (DNA): TGTGCCAGCAGAACGGGCAGTAACTCACCCCTCCACTTT. Translation gives CASRTGSNSPLHF.

This clonotype came up many times. This chain connects TRBV2 to TRBJ2-1; D may be TRBD1 (5 bases). The germline CDR1 and CDR2 sequences are SNHLY and FYNNEI. The CDR3 covers 14 residues. V dropped 7 bases and J dropped 0 bases, with 10 bases sitting between them. CDR3 nucleotides: TGTGCCAGCACCGTTCAGGGCTCCTACAATGAGCAGTTCTTC. This encodes CASTVQGSYNEQFF.

V usage is TRBV2 and J usage is TRBJ1-1; D unclear. The germline V and J ends were trimmed by 1 base and 1 base, with 4 bases remaining between them. The CDR3 covers 13 residues. Germline V gene data show CDR1 as SNHLY and CDR2 as FYNNEI. Written as DNA, the CDR3 is TGTGCCAGCAGTGAAGGGCCGAACACTGAAGCTTTCTTT. Translation gives CASSEGPNTEAFF. Full variable domain (rest looked up from reference TRBV2 and TRBJ1-1): EPEVTQTPSHQVTQMGQEVILRCVPISNHLYFYWYRQILGQKVEFLVSFYNNEISEKSEIFDDQFSVERPDGSNFTLKIRSTKLEDSAMYFCASSEGPNTEAFFGQGTRLTVV.

This clonotype has more than one count but fewer than ten. J is TRBJ1-6 and V is TRBV27, with no clear D. Deletions cut 4 bases from V and 6 bases from J, with 4 bases between. Germline CDR1 and CDR2: MNHEY and SMNVEV (reference sequence). The CDR3 is 12 residues long. CDR3 sequence (DNA): TGTGCCAGCAGTTCGATTAATTCACCCCTCCACTTT. This translates into CASSSINSPLHF.

V usage is TRBV6-6 and J usage is TRBJ2-7; weak D call: TRBD1 (6 bases). The ends were cut back, 2 bases at V and 2 bases at J, with 10 bases in the middle. Germline lookup yields CDR1 MNHNY and CDR2 SVGAGI (reference sequence). CDR3 size: 14 residues. The CDR3 coding sequence is TGTGCCAGCAGTTACACACGACAGGCCTACGAGCAGTACTTC. Translating gives CASSYTRQAYEQYF.

Many counts were recorded for this clonotype. This chain connects TRBV5-1 to TRBJ2-2; the D is unclear. V lost 4 bases and J lost 0, with 7 bases in between. Germline V gene data show CDR1 as SGHRS and CDR2 as YFSETQ. The CDR3 totals 14 residues. The DNA for the CDR3 is TGCGCCAGCAGCCCAGACCCGAACACCGGGGAGCTGTTTTTT. It yields the protein CASSPDPNTGELFF.

The chain carries TRBV9 and TRBJ1-4; possibly TRBD1 for D (5 bases). CDR1 is SGDLS, CDR2 YYNGEE, per germline. The CDR3 contains 16 residues. The V gene lost 3 bases and the J gene lost 6 bases, with 18 bases spanning the gap. Here the CDR3 reads CASSEGYGGSYEKLFF. In DNA, the CDR3 is TGTGCCAGCAGCGAGGGATATGGGGGTTCCTATGAAAAACTGTTTTTT.

This clonotype was counted between two and nine times. The chain uses TRBV20-1 and TRBJ2-1; unclear D gene. CDR3 length: 11 residues. The ends were cut back, 0 bases at V and 9 bases at J, with 6 bases in the middle. In germline, CDR1 is DFQATT, CDR2 SNEGSKA (reference sequence). The DNA for the CDR3 is TGCAGTGCTAGAGAGGTCGGTGAGCAGTTCTTC. Translation: CSAREVGEQFF.

In its sample, this clonotype was seen many times. V gene TRBV5-1 combines with J gene TRBJ1-2, with D perhaps TRBD1 (5 bases). The germline V and J ends were trimmed by 2 bases and 8 bases, with 13 bases remaining between them. The length of the CDR3 is 13 residues. In germline, CDR1 is SGHRS, CDR2 YFSETQ. In DNA form, the CDR3 reads TGCGCCAGCAGCTTAGCAGGGTCGGGCGGCTACACCTTC. Protein sequence: CASSLAGSGGYTF.

The chain joins TRBV4-3 to TRBJ2-7; D is perhaps TRBD1 or TRBD2 (6 bases each). Germline V gives CDR1 LGHNA, CDR2 YSLEER. This CDR3 spans 13 amino acids. V gave up 2 bases and J gave up 6 bases, with 11 bases separating them. The CDR3 DNA reads as TGCGCCAGCAGCCAATTCGGGGGCGCCGAGCAGTACTTC. Its protein product is CASSQFGGAEQYF.

The V gene is TRBV2, the J gene TRBJ2-7, with a possible D match to TRBD2 (5 bases). The V end lost 5 bases, the J end lost 3 bases, and 17 bases lay between the germline ends. Germline loops: CDR1 SNHLY, CDR2 FYNNEI. The CDR3 sequence is 15 residues long. CDR3 sequence (DNA): TGTGCCAGCAGTTTCTCAGTGGGAGTAGACTACGAGCAGTACTTC. Amino acids: CASSFSVGVDYEQYF. Full variable domain (outside the CDR3, taken from reference TRBV2 and TRBJ2-7): EPEVTQTPSHQVTQMGQEVILRCVPISNHLYFYWYRQILGQKVEFLVSFYNNEISEKSEIFDDQFSVERPDGSNFTLKIRSTKLEDSAMYFCASSFSVGVDYEQYFGPGTRLTVT.

The chain carries TRBV10-2 and TRBJ1-3; D remains unclear. Germline assignment: CDR1 WSHSY and CDR2 SAAADI. The CDR3 spans 13 residues. The ends were cut back, 0 bases at V and 7 bases at J, with 7 bases in the middle. This CDR3 is CASSESEWNTIYF. The CDR3, as DNA: TGCGCCAGCAGTGAGTCCGAATGGAACACCATATATTTT.

This clonotype has only a few counts. This sequence joins TRBV6-2 or TRBV6-3 and TRBJ2-5; weak D call: TRBD2 (6 bases). Between the trimmed V and J ends, which lost 7 bases and 3 bases, there was a span of 15 bases. CDR3 size: 14 residues. Germline CDR1 reads MNHEY; CDR2 reads SVGEGT. CDR3 protein: CASTETGAKETQYF. CDR3 DNA sequence: TGTGCCAGCACCGAAACGGGAGCGAAAGAGACCCAGTACTTC.

The chain uses TRBV2 and TRBJ1-5; D is perhaps TRBD1 (6 bases). CDR1 is SNHLY, CDR2 FYNNEI, per germline. The CDR3 consists of 15 residues. V was trimmed by 5 bases and J by 0 bases, leaving 11 bases between them. The CDR3 reads CASSPRGFSNQPQHF. DNA for the CDR3: TGTGCCAGCAGTCCCAGGGGATTTAGCAATCAGCCCCAGCATTTT.

This clonotype was picked up many times. The chain recombines TRBV29-1 with TRBJ2-3, with 9 nucleotides matching TRBD1. CDR1 and CDR2 from the germline V gene are SQVTM and ANQGSEA. The trim removed 4 bases at V and 4 bases at J, leaving 6 bases unmatched. CDR3 size: 14 residues. The CDR3 DNA is TGCAGCGTTGTGGCAACAGGGGGCCCAGATACGCAGTATTTT. It specifies CSVVATGGPDTQYF.

This clonotype came up many times. The chain carries TRBV27 and TRBJ1-5, with a tentative D call TRBD1 (5 bases). There are 14 residues in the CDR3. Trimming removed 1 base at V and 1 base at J, with 5 bases between. Germline V CDR1 and CDR2: MNHEY, SMNVEV (reference sequence). CDR3 sequence reads: CASSLWGSNQPQHF. In DNA form, the CDR3 reads TGTGCCAGCAGTTTATGGGGCAGCAATCAGCCCCAGCATTTT.

Many counts were recorded for this clonotype. V gene TRBV29-1 combines with J gene TRBJ2-6, with 8 bases lining up with TRBD1. The V segment lost 4 bases and the J segment 1 base; nucleotides outside the gene matches: 6. The CDR3 length is 16 residues. Germline-derived CDR1 and CDR2 are SQVTM and ANQGSEA. The CDR3 DNA reads TGCAGCGTTGGGCAGGGGGCGTTATCTGGGGCCAACGTCCTGACTTTC. This translates into CSVGQGALSGANVLTF.

V gene TRBV4-3 combines with J gene TRBJ1-1, with D maybe TRBD1 (5 bases). The germline V gene has CDR1 LGHNA and CDR2 YSLEER. The CDR3 totals 15 residues. V dropped 1 base and J dropped 6 bases, with 15 bases sitting between them. The CDR3 DNA reads TGCGCCAGCAGCCAAGGCGCGACAGTCAAGTCTGAAGCTTTCTTT. It codes for CASSQGATVKSEAFF.

This clonotype was seen repeatedly, ten times or more. The chain carries TRBV2 and TRBJ1-5; the D is unclear. Trimming removed 6 bases from V and 4 bases from J, with 10 bases in between. The CDR3 spans 13 residues. The germline gives CDR1 SNHLY, CDR2 FYNNEI. CDR3: CASSRSPNQPQHF. CDR3 bases: TGTGCCAGCAGCAGATCACCAAATCAGCCCCAGCATTTT.

This clonotype was seen ten or more times. V and J are TRBV13 and TRBJ2-1, with 7 positions matching TRBD2. The ends lost 2 bases at V and 6 bases at J; junction bases unmatched: 7. CDR3 length equals 15 residues. Germline V gene lookup returns CDR1 PRHDT and CDR2 FYEKMQ (reference sequence). The CDR3: CASSLMAGVANEQFF. The CDR3 coding sequence is TGTGCCAGCAGCTTAATGGCGGGAGTCGCCAATGAGCAGTTCTTC.

This clonotype was seen ten or more times. The CDR3 loop reads CASSLGTGGNEQYF. The CDR3 DNA follows: TGTGCCAGCAGCTTGGGAACAGGGGGCAACGAGCAGTACTTC. The V and J genes are TRBV7-6 and TRBJ2-7, with 9 nucleotides matching TRBD1. Germline lookup yields CDR1 SGHVS and CDR2 FNYEAQ. The V gene end was trimmed by 3 bases and the J gene end by 5 bases; junction bases not matched to a gene: 5. CDR3 size: 14 residues.

This clonotype was picked up many times. The gene calls are TRBV6-2 or TRBV6-3 and TRBJ2-1; 9 positions agree with TRBD2. V shed 7 bases and J 0 bases; nucleotides not matched to a gene: 4. The germline gives CDR1 MNHEY, CDR2 SVGEGT. The CDR3 sequence is 15 residues long. This chain's CDR3 is CASTGGRGSYNEQFF. CDR3 coding DNA: TGTGCCAGCACGGGCGGGAGGGGCTCCTACAATGAGCAGTTCTTC.

This clonotype was observed at least ten times. This sequence joins TRBV7-2 and TRBJ2-7, with TRBD2 identical over 7 bases. V was clipped by 5 bases and J by 5 bases; unmatched bases: 12. Germline CDR1 SGHTA, CDR2 FQGNSA. CDR3 length: 15 amino acids. CDR3 sequence reads: CASSPNRDYPNEQYF. In DNA, the CDR3 is TGTGCCAGCAGCCCCAACCGGGACTACCCGAACGAGCAGTACTTC. The whole variable domain, remainder taken from reference TRBV7-2 and TRBJ2-7, is GAGVSQSPSNKVTEKGKDVELRCDPISGHTALYWYRQSLGQGLEFLIYFQGNSAPDKSGLPSDRFSAERTGGSVSTLTIQRTQQEDSAVYLCASSPNRDYPNEQYFGPGTRLTVT.

This clonotype turned up a few times. The chain couples TRBV3-1 to TRBJ2-6; 8 nucleotides line up with TRBD2. The CDR3 has 19 amino acids. V dropped 1 base and J dropped 2; count of bases not matched to a gene: 10. Germline assignment: CDR1 LGHDT and CDR2 YNNKEL (reference sequence). CDR3: CASSQGLGRAGAGANVLTF. For the CDR3, the DNA is TGTGCCAGCAGCCAAGGGCTCGGGAGGGCCGGAGCTGGGGCCAACGTCCTGACTTTC.